The entry that follows covers one T cell receptor beta chain sequence. Its target is not known. Sequencing followed a ViraFEST assay step that expanded antigen-specific CD4+ T cells with viral peptide pools. At the end of roughly 9 days of culture, CD4+ T cells were isolated. The study found no prior SARS-CoV-2 infection in the vaccine recipients, who tested negative for nucleocapsid antibodies. Cultures got half-medium changes with IL-2 on days 3 and 7. The V end was cut by 3 bases, the J end by 9 bases, with 3 bases between. The CDR3 extends over 10 amino acids. The germline V gene encodes CDR1 SNHLY and CDR2 FYNNEI. The data were obtained in a study of vaccination effects on CD4 cells after COVID-19. Study summary: The vaccine given was either BNT162b2 or mRNA-1273, in two doses. General study findings and limits: Clonal contraction was marked in infection- and vaccine-induced clones late after vaccination.

Libraries were prepared by immunoSEQ multiplex PCR; TCRdb keeps only in-frame clonotypes and omits some of them. This table holds tens of thousands of clones, roughly 80% found once. The origin of this receptor is a human donor who received a COVID-19 vaccine. The sequenced sample was CD4+ T cells from PBMCs cultured with HCoV-229E spike peptides, obtained before COVID-19 vaccination. This sequence joins TRBV2 and TRBJ2-1; the D is unclear. CDR3 DNA sequence: TGTGCCAGCAGTGAGAGTGAGCAGTTCTTC. This gives the protein CASSESEQFF.